This TCR beta chain was found in a study of blood T cell repertoires in COVID-19. At the level of the study: Researchers got acute and convalescent COVID-19 samples from the United States, Italy and Spain. Sources were T cells, B-cell-depleted T cells, or PBMCs; the material itself was cDNA or gDNA.

As originally analysed: Amplifying reference gene primers gave estimates of nucleated cell counts. Produced via immunoSEQ multiplex PCR; TCRdb's table is partial and in-frame only. The V and J calls and clone size were taken over from that table, and D and trimming were inferred from the DNA. Among roughly 300,000 clones listed, 89% were seen once. The germline V gene encodes CDR1 SGHRS and CDR2 YFSETQ. The CDR3 totals 17 residues. The V gene end was trimmed by 3 bases and the J gene end by 1 base; junction bases not matched to a gene: 13. The sample comprised peripheral blood. This clonotype was obtained from a man aged 18 to 29 who had recovered from COVID-19. This chain connects TRBV5-1 to TRBJ2-7, with TRBD1 identical over 7 bases. The CDR3: CASSSSRGTVLSYEQYF. The DNA for the CDR3 is TGCGCCAGCAGCTCATCCCGTGGGACAGTGCTGTCCTACGAGCAGTACTTC.